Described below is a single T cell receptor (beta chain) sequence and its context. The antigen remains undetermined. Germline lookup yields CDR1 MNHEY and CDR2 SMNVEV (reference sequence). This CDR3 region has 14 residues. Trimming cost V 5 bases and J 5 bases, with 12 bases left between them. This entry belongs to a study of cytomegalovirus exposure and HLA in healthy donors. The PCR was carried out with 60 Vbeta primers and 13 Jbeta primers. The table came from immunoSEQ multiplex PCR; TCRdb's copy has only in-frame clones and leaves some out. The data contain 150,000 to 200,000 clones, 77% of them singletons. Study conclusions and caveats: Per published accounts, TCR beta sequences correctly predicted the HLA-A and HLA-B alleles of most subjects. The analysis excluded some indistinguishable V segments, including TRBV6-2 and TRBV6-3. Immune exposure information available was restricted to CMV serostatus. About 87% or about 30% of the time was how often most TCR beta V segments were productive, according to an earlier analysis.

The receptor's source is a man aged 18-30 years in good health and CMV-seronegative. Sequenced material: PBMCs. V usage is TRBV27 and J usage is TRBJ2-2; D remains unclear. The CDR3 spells CASSPRGETGELFF. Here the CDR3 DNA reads TGTGCCAGCAGTCCCCGCGGCGAAACCGGGGAGCTGTTTTTT.